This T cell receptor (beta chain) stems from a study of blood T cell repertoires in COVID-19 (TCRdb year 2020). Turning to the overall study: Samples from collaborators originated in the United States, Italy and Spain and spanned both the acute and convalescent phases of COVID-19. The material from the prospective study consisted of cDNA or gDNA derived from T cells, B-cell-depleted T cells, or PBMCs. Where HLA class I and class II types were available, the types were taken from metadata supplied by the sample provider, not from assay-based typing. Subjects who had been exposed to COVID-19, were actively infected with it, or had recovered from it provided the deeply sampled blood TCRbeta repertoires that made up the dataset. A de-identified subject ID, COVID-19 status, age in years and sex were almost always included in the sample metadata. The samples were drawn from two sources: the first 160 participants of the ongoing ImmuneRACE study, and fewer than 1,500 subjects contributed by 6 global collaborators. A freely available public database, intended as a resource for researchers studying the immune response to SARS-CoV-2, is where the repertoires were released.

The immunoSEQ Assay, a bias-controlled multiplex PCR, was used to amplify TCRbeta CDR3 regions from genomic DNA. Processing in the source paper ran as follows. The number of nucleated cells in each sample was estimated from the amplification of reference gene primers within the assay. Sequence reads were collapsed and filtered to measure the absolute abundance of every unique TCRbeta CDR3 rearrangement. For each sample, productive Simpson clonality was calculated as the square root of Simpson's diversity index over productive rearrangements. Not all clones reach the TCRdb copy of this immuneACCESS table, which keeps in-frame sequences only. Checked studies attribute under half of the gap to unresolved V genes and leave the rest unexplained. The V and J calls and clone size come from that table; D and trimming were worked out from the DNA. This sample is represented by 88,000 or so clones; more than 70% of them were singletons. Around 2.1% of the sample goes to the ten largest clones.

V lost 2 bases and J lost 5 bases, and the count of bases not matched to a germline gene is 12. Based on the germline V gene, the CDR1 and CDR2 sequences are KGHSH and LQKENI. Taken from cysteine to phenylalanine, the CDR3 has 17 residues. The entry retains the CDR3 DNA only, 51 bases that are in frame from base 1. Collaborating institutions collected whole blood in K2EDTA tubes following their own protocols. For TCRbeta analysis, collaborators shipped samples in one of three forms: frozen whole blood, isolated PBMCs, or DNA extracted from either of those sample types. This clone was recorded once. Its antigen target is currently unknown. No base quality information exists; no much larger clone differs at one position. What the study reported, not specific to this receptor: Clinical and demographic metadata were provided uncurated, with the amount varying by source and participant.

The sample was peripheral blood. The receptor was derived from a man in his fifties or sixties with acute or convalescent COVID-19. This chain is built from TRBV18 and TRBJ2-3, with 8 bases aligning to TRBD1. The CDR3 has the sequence CASSPGRTGMGKDTQYF. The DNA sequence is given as TGTGCCAGCTCACCAGGACGGACAGGGATGGGGAAAGATACGCAGTATTTT.